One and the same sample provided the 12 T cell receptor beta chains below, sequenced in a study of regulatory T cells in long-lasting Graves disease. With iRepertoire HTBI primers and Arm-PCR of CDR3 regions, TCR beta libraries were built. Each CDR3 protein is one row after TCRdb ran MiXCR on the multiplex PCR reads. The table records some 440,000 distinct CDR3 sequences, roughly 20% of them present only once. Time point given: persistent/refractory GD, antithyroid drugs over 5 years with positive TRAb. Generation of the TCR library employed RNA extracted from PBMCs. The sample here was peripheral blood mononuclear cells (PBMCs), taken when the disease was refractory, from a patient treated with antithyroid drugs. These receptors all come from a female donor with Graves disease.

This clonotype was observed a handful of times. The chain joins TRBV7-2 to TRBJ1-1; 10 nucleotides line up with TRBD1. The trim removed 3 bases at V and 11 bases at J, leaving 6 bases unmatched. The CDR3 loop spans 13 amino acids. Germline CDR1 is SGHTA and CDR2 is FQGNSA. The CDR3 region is CASSLGGTGAAFF. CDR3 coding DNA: TGTGCCAGCAGCTTGGGGGGGACAGGGGCTGCTTTCTTT.

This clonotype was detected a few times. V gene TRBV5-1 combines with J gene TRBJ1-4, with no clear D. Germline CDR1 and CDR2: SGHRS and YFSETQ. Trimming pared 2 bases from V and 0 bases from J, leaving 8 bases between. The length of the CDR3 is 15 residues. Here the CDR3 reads CASSFSGTTNEKLFF. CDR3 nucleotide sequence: TGCGCCAGCAGCTTTAGTGGAACAACTAATGAAAAACTGTTTTTT.

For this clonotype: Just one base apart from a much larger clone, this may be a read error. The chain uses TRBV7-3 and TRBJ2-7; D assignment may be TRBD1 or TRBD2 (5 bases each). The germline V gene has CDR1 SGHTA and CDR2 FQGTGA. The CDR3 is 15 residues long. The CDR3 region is CANSSTAVSSYEQYF. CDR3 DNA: TGTGCCAACAGCTCGACAGCGGTTAGCTCCTACGAGCAGTACTTC.

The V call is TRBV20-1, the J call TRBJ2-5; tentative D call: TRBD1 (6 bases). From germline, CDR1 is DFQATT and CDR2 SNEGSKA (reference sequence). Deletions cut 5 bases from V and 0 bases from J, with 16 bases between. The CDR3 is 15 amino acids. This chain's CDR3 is CSAPTLTGYQETQYF. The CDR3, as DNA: TGCAGTGCTCCCACCCTAACAGGGTACCAAGAGACCCAGTACTTC.

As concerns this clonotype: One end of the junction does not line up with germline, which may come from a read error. The CDR3 is CSASLQETRYF. CDR3 nucleotide sequence: TGCAGTGCTAGTCTGCAAGAGACCCGGTACTTC. The chain couples TRBV20-1 to TRBJ2-5; D is undetermined. CDR3 length: 11 amino acids. Germline lookup yields CDR1 DFQATT and CDR2 SNEGSKA (reference sequence).

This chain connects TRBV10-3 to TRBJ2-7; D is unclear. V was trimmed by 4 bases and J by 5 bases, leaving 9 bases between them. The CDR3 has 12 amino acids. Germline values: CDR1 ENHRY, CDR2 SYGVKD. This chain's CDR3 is CAISGTGHEQYF. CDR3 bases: TGTGCCATCAGTGGAACGGGCCACGAGCAGTACTTC.

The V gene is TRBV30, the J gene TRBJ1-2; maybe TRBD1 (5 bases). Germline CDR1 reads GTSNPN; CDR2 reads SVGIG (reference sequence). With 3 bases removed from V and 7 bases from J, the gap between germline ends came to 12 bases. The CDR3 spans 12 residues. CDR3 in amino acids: CAWREGWGGYTF. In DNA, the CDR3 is TGTGCCTGGAGAGAGGGGTGGGGTGGCTACACCTTC.

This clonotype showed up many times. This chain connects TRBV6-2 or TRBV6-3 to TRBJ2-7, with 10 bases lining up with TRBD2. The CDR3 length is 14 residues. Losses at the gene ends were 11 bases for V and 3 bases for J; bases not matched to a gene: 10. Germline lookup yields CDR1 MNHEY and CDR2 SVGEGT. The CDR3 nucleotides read TGTGCCGGCCGGAAGACTAGCGGGTTCTACGAGCAGTACTTC. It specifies CAGRKTSGFYEQYF.

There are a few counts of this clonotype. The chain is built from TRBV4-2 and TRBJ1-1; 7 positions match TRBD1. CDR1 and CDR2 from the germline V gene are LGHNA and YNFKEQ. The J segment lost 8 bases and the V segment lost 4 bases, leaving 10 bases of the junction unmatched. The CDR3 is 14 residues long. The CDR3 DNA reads TGTGCCAGCAGCCCTGAGACCCGGGGACAGGAAGCTTTCTTT. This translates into CASSPETRGQEAFF.

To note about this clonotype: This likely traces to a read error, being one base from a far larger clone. For the CDR3, the DNA is TGTGCCAGCAGTTCCGGGATCGCCTCTGGGGCCAACGTCCTGACTTTC. This gives the protein CASSSGIASGANVLTF. The rearrangement links TRBV6-9 to TRBJ2-6; D possibly corresponds to TRBD2 (5 bases). The CDR3 has 16 amino acids. CDR1 is MNHGY and CDR2 is SVAAGI in the germline V gene. V was pared by 4 bases and J by 0 bases, with 10 bases between.

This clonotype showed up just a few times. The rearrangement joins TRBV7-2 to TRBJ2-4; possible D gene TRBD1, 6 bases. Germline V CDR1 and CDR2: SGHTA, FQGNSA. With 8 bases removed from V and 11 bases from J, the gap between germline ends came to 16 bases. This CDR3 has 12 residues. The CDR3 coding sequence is TGTGCCAGCCGACCTGTCGAGGGGGTTCAGTACTTC. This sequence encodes CASRPVEGVQYF. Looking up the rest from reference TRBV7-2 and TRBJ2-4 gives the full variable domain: GAGVSQSPSNKVTEKGKDVELRCDPISGHTALYWYRQSLGQGLEFLIYFQGNSAPDKSGLPSDRFSAERTGGSVSTLTIQRTQQEDSAVYLCASRPVEGVQYFGAGTRLSVL.

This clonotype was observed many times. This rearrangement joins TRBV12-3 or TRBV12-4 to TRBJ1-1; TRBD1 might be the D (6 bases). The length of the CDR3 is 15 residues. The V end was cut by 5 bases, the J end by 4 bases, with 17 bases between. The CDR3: CASSLRDTIPTEAFF. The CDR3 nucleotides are TGTGCCAGCAGTCTAAGGGACACCATACCCACTGAAGCTTTCTTT.